The 23 T cell receptor beta chains given below trace back to one sample, sequenced in a study of T cell repertoires in aging, cancer and after chemotherapy. TRB rearrangements spanning V, D and J were amplified using mixed TRB-A/B primers. TCRdb passed the multiplex PCR reads through MiXCR, listing each CDR3 protein once. The sample has 8,000 to 10,000 distinct CDR3 sequences, 32% seen once; the top ten hold more than 3%. TCR beta rearrangements were amplified from peripheral blood genomic DNA. Sequencing was performed on blood. The receptors originated from a human donor in good health.

The chain couples TRBV27 to TRBJ1-1; D unclear. V shed 8 bases and J shed 8 bases, with 6 bases lying between them. In germline, CDR1 is MNHEY, CDR2 SMNVEV (reference sequence). The CDR3 has 9 residues. CDR3: CASSEEAFF. DNA of the CDR3: TGTGCCAGCTCGGAGGAAGCTTTCTTT.

The gene calls are TRBV15 and TRBJ2-5, with TRBD1 as a possible D gene (6 bases). The length of the CDR3 is 15 residues. CDR1 is LNHNV, CDR2 YYDKDF, per germline (reference sequence). Trimming cost V 5 bases and J 0 bases, with 13 bases left between them. The CDR3, as DNA: TGTGCCACCAGCCCGAACAGGGCCAACCAAGAGACCCAGTACTTC. The encoded protein is CATSPNRANQETQYF. Supplemented by reference TRBV15 and TRBJ2-5, the full variable domain reads DAMVIQNPRYQVTQFGKPVTLSCSQTLNHNVMYWYQQKSSQAPKLLFHYYDKDFNNEADTPDNFQSRRPNTSFCFLDIRSPGLGDTAMYLCATSPNRANQETQYFGPGTRLLVL.

The chain is built from TRBV6-2 or TRBV6-3 and TRBJ2-3; the D gene is possibly TRBD2 (7 bases). V gave up 8 bases and J gave up 3 bases, with 15 bases separating them. The CDR3 consists of 14 residues. Looked up from germline, CDR1 is MNHEY and CDR2 is SVGEGT. The CDR3 nucleotides are TGTGCCAGCTTGGAGGGGGGGATTACAGATACGCAGTATTTT. This codes for CASLEGGITDTQYF.

The gene calls are TRBV19 and TRBJ1-4, with D possibly matching TRBD1 (6 bases). CDR1 and CDR2 from the germline V gene are LNHDA and SQIVND (reference sequence). The CDR3 has 14 amino acids. V gave up 7 bases and J gave up 7 bases, with 16 bases separating them. The CDR3 loop reads CASTALKTGEKLFF. In DNA, the CDR3 is TGTGCCAGTACCGCACTTAAGACAGGTGAAAAACTGTTTTTT.

The rearrangement links TRBV12-3 or TRBV12-4 to TRBJ2-1; maybe TRBD2 (5 bases). The ends were cut back, 6 bases at V and 6 bases at J, with 18 bases in the middle. This CDR3 spans 15 amino acids. CDR3 protein: CASSLTPGKVNEQFF. As DNA, the CDR3 is TGTGCCAGCAGCTTAACTCCGGGAAAGGTCAATGAGCAGTTCTTC.

By proportion, this clonotype is medium-sized. The chain is built from TRBV29-1 and TRBJ1-2; D is possibly TRBD1 (6 bases). The V gene's germline CDR1 is SQVTM and CDR2 ANQGSEA. V was clipped by 7 bases and J by 4 bases, with 16 bases between them. The CDR3 extends over 13 amino acids. The CDR3 nucleotides are TGCAGCGGGTGGACAGATGGAAGCTATGGCTACACCTTC. It yields the protein CSGWTDGSYGYTF. Supplemented by reference TRBV29-1 and TRBJ1-2, the full variable domain reads SAVISQKPSRDICQRGTSLTIQCQVDSQVTMMFWYRQQPGQSLTLIATANQGSEATYESGFVIDKFPISRPNLTFSTLTVSNMSPEDSSIYLCSGWTDGSYGYTFGSGTRLTVV.

This clonotype was detected only a few times. This sequence joins TRBV19 and TRBJ2-1; 8 bases are a match to TRBD2. From germline, CDR1 is LNHDA and CDR2 SQIVND (reference sequence). CDR3 size: 14 residues. Germline trimming cut 4 bases from V and 8 bases from J; bases unmatched to any gene: 7. In nucleotides, the CDR3 is TGTGCCAGTAGTAAGCGGGGGCCTTCCGATGAGCAGTTCTTC. Protein product: CASSKRGPSDEQFF.

The rearrangement joins TRBV12-3 or TRBV12-4 to TRBJ2-6; D is perhaps TRBD1 (6 bases). The CDR3 loop spans 15 amino acids. V was clipped by 3 bases and J by 2 bases, with 8 bases between them. CDR3 in amino acids: CASSFRQAGANVLTF. The CDR3, as DNA: TGTGCCAGCAGTTTTAGACAGGCTGGGGCCAACGTCCTGACTTTC.

V usage is TRBV7-2 and J usage is TRBJ2-7; TRBD1 or TRBD2 may be the D gene (5 bases each). Germline loops: CDR1 SGHTA, CDR2 FQGNSA. The V gene lost 5 bases and the J gene lost 3 bases, with 11 bases spanning the gap. This CDR3 region has 13 residues. The CDR3 here is CASSPLGVYEQYF. The CDR3, as DNA: TGTGCCAGCAGCCCCCTGGGGGTCTACGAGCAGTACTTC.

This clonotype was found a few times. The V gene is TRBV12-3 or TRBV12-4, the J gene TRBJ1-3; D not certain. The CDR3 consists of 13 residues. Trimming removed 3 bases from V and 4 bases from J, with 7 bases in between. In DNA, the CDR3 is TGTGCCAGCAGTTTTGGGTCGGGAAACACCATATATTTT. Translation: CASSFGSGNTIYF.

The chain recombines TRBV19 with TRBJ1-5; possible D gene TRBD1, 5 bases. Per germline, CDR1 LNHDA and CDR2 SQIVND (reference sequence). This CDR3 has 13 residues. Trimming cost V 7 bases and J 3 bases, with 10 bases left between them. The CDR3 region is CASNWGLNQPQHF. Written as DNA, the CDR3 is TGTGCCAGTAACTGGGGCCTCAATCAGCCCCAGCATTTT. The whole variable domain, filled in from reference TRBV19 and TRBJ1-5, reads DGGITQSPKYLFRKEGQNVTLSCEQNLNHDAMYWYRQDPGQGLRLIYYSQIVNDFQKGDIAEGYSVSREKKESFPLTVTSAQKNPTAFYLCASNWGLNQPQHFGDGTRLSIL.

Concerning this clonotype: The junction differs from germline at one of its ends, possibly a read error. The V call is TRBV5-6, the J call TRBJ2-5; TRBD1 is a possible D gene (6 bases). Germline V gene data show CDR1 as SGHDT and CDR2 as YYEEEE. The CDR3 sequence is 13 residues long. The CDR3 is CASSQWTEETQYF. The CDR3 bases are TGCGCCAGCAGCCAGTGGACAGAAGAGACCCAGTACTTC.

The chain joins TRBV6-5 to TRBJ2-7, with D hard to call. CDR1 is MNHEY, CDR2 SVGAGI, per germline. The CDR3 contains 12 residues. V lost 6 bases and J lost 7, with 13 bases in between. The CDR3 DNA sequence: TGTGCCAGCAGACAGAAATTAGGGGAGCAGTACTTC. Translated: CASRQKLGEQYF.

The chain combines TRBV27 with TRBJ1-2; 8 positions match TRBD1. Trimming took 5 bases from V and 4 from J; bases not matched to a gene: 3. The germline V gene encodes CDR1 MNHEY and CDR2 SMNVEV (reference sequence). This CDR3 region has 13 residues. The CDR3 here is CASSGQGGYGYTF. The CDR3 DNA is TGTGCCAGCAGTGGACAGGGAGGCTATGGCTACACCTTC.

The chain combines TRBV6-1 with TRBJ2-1, with 10 bases identical to TRBD1. The germline V gene encodes CDR1 MNHNS and CDR2 SASEGT. This CDR3 comprises 15 residues. V lost 5 bases, J lost 5 bases, and 6 bases stayed unmatched. This CDR3 is CASSYAGTGDNEQFF. In DNA, the CDR3 is TGTGCCAGCAGTTACGCCGGGACAGGGGACAATGAGCAGTTCTTC.

By frequency in the sample, this clonotype is medium-sized. This chain uses TRBV29-1 with TRBJ1-3; D ambiguous. The germline gives CDR1 SQVTM, CDR2 ANQGSEA. V lost 7 bases, J lost 4 bases, and 11 bases lay in between. CDR3 length: 12 residues. CDR3 protein: CSASEGGNTIYF. In nucleotides, the CDR3 is TGCAGCGCGTCGGAAGGGGGAAACACCATATATTTT.

The V call is TRBV5-6, the J call TRBJ2-7; 9 nucleotides match TRBD2. After removal of 7 bases from V and 1 base from J, the junction contained 15 bases not matched to a gene. The CDR3 extends over 17 amino acids. Per germline, CDR1 SGHDT and CDR2 YYEEEE. The CDR3 is CASRPTSGLHPSYEQYF. In DNA, the CDR3 is TGTGCCAGCCGCCCCACTAGCGGGTTACACCCGTCCTACGAGCAGTACTTC. Drawing the rest from reference TRBV5-6 and TRBJ2-7, the complete variable domain is DAGVTQSPTHLIKTRGQQVTLRCSPKSGHDTVSWYQQALGQGPQFIFQYYEEEERQRGNFPDRFSGHQFPNYSSELNVNALLLGDSALYLCASRPTSGLHPSYEQYFGPGTRLTVT.

The chain is built from TRBV6-5 and TRBJ2-1; D remains ambiguous. This CDR3 is 14 amino acids long. V was trimmed by 6 bases and J by 3 bases, leaving 12 bases between them. The germline V gene encodes CDR1 MNHEY and CDR2 SVGAGI. The CDR3 bases are TGTGCCAGCAGAGGGTGGGCCAACTACAATGAGCAGTTCTTC. It translates to CASRGWANYNEQFF.

The V gene is TRBV6-4, the J gene TRBJ1-5; TRBD1 matches at 9 bases. The junction had 19 bases not matched to a gene; V was cut back by 10 bases and J by 0 bases. Germline V CDR1 and CDR2: MRHNA, SNTAGT. CDR3 length: 19 residues. The CDR3: CANPPPGQGPDYSNQPQHF. In DNA, the CDR3 is TGTGCCAACCCACCGCCGGGACAGGGCCCAGATTATAGCAATCAGCCCCAGCATTTT.

The chain uses TRBV29-1 and TRBJ2-5; tentatively, D is TRBD2 (6 bases). This CDR3 region has 12 residues. V was clipped by 6 bases and J by 1 base, with 9 bases between them. Germline values: CDR1 SQVTM, CDR2 ANQGSEA. The CDR3 DNA is TGCAGCGTCGGGACTGTCCAAGAGACCCAGTACTTC. As protein: CSVGTVQETQYF.

In its sample, this clonotype was seen a few times. The chain carries TRBV6-5 and TRBJ1-1; no reliable D call. Germline CDR1 MNHEY, CDR2 SVGAGI. This CDR3 has 13 residues. V lost 6 bases, J lost 0 bases, and 8 bases lay in between. CDR3 bases: TGTGCCAGCAGCCGGGAGGTGAACACTGAAGCTTTCTTT. Encoded protein: CASSREVNTEAFF.

The rearrangement links TRBV6-2 or TRBV6-3 to TRBJ2-5; D gene ambiguous. CDR1 and CDR2 from the germline V gene are MNHEY and SVGEGT. Trimming shortened V by 7 bases and J by 7 bases, and 16 bases separated the two germline ends. CDR3 length equals 13 residues. CDR3 region: CASNDQALGTQYF. Here the CDR3 DNA reads TGTGCCAGCAACGACCAAGCCCTCGGGACCCAGTACTTC.

There are a few counts of this clonotype. This chain connects TRBV6-5 to TRBJ2-1; no clear D gene. There are 15 residues in the CDR3. Trimming took 1 base from V and 2 from J, leaving 9 bases between them. Germline-derived CDR1 and CDR2 are MNHEY and SVGAGI. DNA of the CDR3: TGTGCCAGCAGTTACTACGCGGCCCCCTACAATGAGCAGTTCTTC. Protein: CASSYYAAPYNEQFF.